Only a few counts were recorded for the clone carrying this T cell receptor beta chain. Diagnosis of hyperthyroidism was new in patients aged 18 to 65, and its duration was under 2 months. This specimen belongs to a study of T cells in Graves' hyperthyroidism and ophthalmopathy. Losses at the gene ends were 6 bases for V and 5 bases for J; bases not matched to a gene: 8. The CDR3 length is 14 residues. Per the germline V gene, CDR1 is SEHNR and CDR2 is FQNEAQ (reference sequence). Amplified TCR beta CDR3 regions derived from RNA transcripts. In the first-round RT-PCR of the TCR CDR3, the HTBI primer set was used. MiXCR was run by TCRdb on the multiplex PCR reads, yielding one entry per CDR3 protein. The sample consists of hundreds of thousands of distinct CDR3 sequences, roughly 20% of them appearing once.

Source material: blood. This receptor was taken from a woman in her forties or fifties with Graves' hyperthyroidism that later progressed to Graves' ophthalmopathy. The chain carries TRBV7-9 and TRBJ1-1; 8 bases line up with TRBD1. CDR3 DNA sequence: TGTGCCAGCAGGGACCAGGGGGCAAGGACTGAAGCTTTCTTT. This encodes CASRDQGARTEAFF.